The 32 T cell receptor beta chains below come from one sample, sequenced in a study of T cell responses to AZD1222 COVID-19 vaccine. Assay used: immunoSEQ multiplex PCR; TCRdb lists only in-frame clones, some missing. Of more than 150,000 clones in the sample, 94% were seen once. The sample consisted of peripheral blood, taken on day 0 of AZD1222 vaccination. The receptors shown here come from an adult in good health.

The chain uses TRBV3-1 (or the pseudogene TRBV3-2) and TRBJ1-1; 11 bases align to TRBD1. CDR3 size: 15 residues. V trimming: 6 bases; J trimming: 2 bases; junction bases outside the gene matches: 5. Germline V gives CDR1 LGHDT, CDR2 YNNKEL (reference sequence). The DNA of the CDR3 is TGTGCCAGCAGGGACAGGGGGCAATTTAACACTGAAGCTTTCTTT. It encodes CASRDRGQFNTEAFF.

CDR3 bases: TGCGCCAGCAGGCCGGCCTCCTACGAGCAGTACTTC. This translates into CASRPASYEQYF. This rearrangement joins TRBV23-1 to TRBJ2-7, with D uncertain. TRBV23-1 is noted as an ORF with a role that remains uncertain. V dropped 6 bases and J dropped 0 bases, with 6 bases sitting between them. CDR3 size: 12 residues.

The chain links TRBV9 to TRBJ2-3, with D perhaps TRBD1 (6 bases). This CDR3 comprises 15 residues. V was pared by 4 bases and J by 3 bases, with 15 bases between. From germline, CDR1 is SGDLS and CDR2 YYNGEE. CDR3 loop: CASSPGRGMTDTQYF. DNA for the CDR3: TGTGCCAGCAGCCCGGGCAGGGGTATGACAGATACGCAGTATTTT.

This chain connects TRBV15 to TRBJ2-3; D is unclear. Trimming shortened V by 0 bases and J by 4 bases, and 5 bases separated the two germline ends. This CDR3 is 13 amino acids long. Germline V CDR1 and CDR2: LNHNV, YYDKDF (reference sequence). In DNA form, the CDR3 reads TGTGCCACCAGCAGAGATCCCCCAGATACGCAGTATTTT. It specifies CATSRDPPDTQYF.

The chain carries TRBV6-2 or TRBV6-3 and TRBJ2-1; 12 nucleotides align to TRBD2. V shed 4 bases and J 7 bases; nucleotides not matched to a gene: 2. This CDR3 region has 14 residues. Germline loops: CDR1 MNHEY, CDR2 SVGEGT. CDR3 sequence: CASSSSGRVNEQFF. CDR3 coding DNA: TGTGCCAGCAGTTCTAGCGGGAGGGTTAATGAGCAGTTCTTC.

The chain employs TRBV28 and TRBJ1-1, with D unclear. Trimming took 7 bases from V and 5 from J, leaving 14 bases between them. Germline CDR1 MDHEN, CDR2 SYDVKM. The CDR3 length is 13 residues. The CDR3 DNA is TGTGCCAGCACAAACCAAGGAGAGACTGAAGCTTTCTTT. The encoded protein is CASTNQGETEAFF.

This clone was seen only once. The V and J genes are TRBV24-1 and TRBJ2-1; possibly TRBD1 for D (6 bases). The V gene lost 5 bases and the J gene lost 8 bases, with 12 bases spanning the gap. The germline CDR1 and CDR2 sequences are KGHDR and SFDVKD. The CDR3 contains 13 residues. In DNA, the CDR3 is TGTGCCACCAGTGCCGACAGGAACCATGAGCAGTTCTTC. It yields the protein CATSADRNHEQFF.

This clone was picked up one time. The CDR3, as DNA: TGTGCCAGTAGTATAAGCGCTGGCTTCGGACGTTTGAACACTGAAGCTTTCTTT. Protein product: CASSISAGFGRLNTEAFF. The V and J genes are TRBV19 and TRBJ1-1; no firm D call. The CDR3 spans 18 residues. Germline loops: CDR1 LNHDA, CDR2 SQIVND (reference sequence). Between the trimmed V and J ends, which lost 2 bases and 0 bases, there was a span of 19 bases.

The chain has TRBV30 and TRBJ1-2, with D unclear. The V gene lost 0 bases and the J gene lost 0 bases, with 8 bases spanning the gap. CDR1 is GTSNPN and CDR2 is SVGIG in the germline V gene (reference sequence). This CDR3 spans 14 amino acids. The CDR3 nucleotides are TGTGCCTGGAGTGTAGTCAGAGCTAACTATGGCTACACCTTC. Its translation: CAWSVVRANYGYTF. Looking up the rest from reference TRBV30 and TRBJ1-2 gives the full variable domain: SQTIHQWPATLVQPVGSPLSLECTVEGTSNPNLYWYRQAAGRGLQLLFYSVGIGQISSEVPQNLSASRPQDRQFILSSKKLLLSDSGFYLCAWSVVRANYGYTFGSGTRLTVV.

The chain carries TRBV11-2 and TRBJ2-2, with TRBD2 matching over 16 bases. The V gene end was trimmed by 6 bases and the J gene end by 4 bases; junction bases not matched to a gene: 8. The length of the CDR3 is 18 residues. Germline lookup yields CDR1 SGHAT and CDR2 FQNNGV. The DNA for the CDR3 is TGTGCCAGCAGTACGGGACTAGCGGGAGGGCCGGGCACCGGGGAGCTGTTTTTT. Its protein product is CASSTGLAGGPGTGELFF.

The CDR3 sequence is CASSLEGGQNSPLHF. CDR3 nucleotide sequence: TGCGCCAGCAGCTTGGAGGGGGGACAAAATTCACCCCTCCACTTT. The chain uses TRBV5-1 and TRBJ1-6, with D possibly TRBD1 on 6 matching bases. CDR1 is SGHRS and CDR2 is YFSETQ in the germline V gene. Deletions cut 0 bases from V and 7 bases from J, with 11 bases between. This CDR3 is 15 amino acids long.

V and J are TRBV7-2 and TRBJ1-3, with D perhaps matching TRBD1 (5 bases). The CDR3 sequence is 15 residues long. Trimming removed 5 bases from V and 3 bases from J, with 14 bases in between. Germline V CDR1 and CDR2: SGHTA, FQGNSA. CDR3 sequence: CASSPRGGFGNTIYF. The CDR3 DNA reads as TGTGCCAGCAGCCCCCGCGGGGGGTTTGGAAACACCATATATTTT. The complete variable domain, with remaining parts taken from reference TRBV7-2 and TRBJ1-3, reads GAGVSQSPSNKVTEKGKDVELRCDPISGHTALYWYRQSLGQGLEFLIYFQGNSAPDKSGLPSDRFSAERTGGSVSTLTIQRTQQEDSAVYLCASSPRGGFGNTIYFGEGSWLTVV.

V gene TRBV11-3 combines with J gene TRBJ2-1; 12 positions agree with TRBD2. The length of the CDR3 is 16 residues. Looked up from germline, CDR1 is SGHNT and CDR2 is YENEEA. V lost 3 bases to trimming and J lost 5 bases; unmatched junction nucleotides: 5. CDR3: CASSFMTSGRHNEQFF. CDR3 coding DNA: TGTGCCAGCAGCTTTATGACTAGCGGGAGACACAATGAGCAGTTCTTC.

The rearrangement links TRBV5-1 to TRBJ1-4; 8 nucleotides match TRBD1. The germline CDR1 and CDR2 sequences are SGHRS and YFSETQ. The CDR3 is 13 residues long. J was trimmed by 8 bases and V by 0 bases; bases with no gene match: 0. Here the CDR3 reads CASSLDRGEKLFF. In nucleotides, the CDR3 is TGCGCCAGCAGCTTGGACAGGGGGGAAAAACTGTTTTTT.

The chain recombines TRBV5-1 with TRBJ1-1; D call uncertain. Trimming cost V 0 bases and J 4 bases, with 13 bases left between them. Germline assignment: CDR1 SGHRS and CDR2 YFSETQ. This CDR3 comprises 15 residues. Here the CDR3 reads CASSLGWLNGTEAFF. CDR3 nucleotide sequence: TGCGCCAGCAGCTTGGGTTGGTTAAATGGCACTGAAGCTTTCTTT.

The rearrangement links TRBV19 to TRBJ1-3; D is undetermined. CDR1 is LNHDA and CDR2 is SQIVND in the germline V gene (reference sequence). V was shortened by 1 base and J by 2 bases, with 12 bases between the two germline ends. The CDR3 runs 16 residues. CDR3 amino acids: CASSIVLRQAGNTIYF. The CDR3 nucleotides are TGTGCCAGTAGTATAGTTCTACGGCAGGCTGGAAACACCATATATTTT.

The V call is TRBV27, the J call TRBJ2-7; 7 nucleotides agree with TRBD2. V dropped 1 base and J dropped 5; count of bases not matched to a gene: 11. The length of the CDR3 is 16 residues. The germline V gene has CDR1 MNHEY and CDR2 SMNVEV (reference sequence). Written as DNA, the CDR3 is TGTGCCAGCAGTTTATGGGGGGTGGGCGGGAGTAACGAGCAGTACTTC. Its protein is CASSLWGVGGSNEQYF.

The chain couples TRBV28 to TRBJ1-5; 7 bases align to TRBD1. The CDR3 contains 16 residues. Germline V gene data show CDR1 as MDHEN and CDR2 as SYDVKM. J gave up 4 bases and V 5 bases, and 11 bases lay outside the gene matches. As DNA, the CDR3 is TGTGCCAGCAGTCCGAAACAGGGGATGGGTAATCAGCCCCAGCATTTT. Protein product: CASSPKQGMGNQPQHF.

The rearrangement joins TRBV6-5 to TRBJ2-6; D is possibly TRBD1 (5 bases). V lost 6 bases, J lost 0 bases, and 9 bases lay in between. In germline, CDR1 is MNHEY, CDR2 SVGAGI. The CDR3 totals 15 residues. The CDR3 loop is CASRRQLSGANVLTF. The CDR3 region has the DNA TGTGCCAGCAGACGACAGCTCTCTGGGGCCAACGTCCTGACTTTC.

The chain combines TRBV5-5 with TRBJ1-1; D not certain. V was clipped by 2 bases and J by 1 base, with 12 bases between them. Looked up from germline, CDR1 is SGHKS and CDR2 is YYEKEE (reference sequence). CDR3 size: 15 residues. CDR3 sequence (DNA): TGTGCCAGCAGCTTAGAGCAAACTTCGAACACTGAAGCTTTCTTT. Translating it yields CASSLEQTSNTEAFF.

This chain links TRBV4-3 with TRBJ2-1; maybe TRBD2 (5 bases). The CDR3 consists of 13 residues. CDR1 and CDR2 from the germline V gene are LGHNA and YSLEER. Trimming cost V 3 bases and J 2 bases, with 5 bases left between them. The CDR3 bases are TGCGCCAGCAGCCACGGGACCTACAATGAGCAGTTCTTC. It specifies CASSHGTYNEQFF.

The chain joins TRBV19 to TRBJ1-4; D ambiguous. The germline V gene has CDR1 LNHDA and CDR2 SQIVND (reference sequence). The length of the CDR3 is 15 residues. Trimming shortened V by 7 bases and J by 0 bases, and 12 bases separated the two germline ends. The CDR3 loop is CASKDGGATNEKLFF. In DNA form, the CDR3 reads TGTGCCAGTAAAGATGGTGGAGCAACTAATGAAAAACTGTTTTTT.

CDR3 DNA: TGTGCCACCAGCAGAGATTTGGTCTACGAGCAGTACTTC. It specifies CATSRDLVYEQYF. The chain joins TRBV15 to TRBJ2-7; D gene uncertain. The CDR3 totals 13 residues. The V gene's germline CDR1 is LNHNV and CDR2 YYDKDF (reference sequence). V was pared by 0 bases and J by 3 bases, with 6 bases between. Supplemented by reference TRBV15 and TRBJ2-7, the full variable domain reads DAMVIQNPRYQVTQFGKPVTLSCSQTLNHNVMYWYQQKSSQAPKLLFHYYDKDFNNEADTPDNFQSRRPNTSFCFLDIRSPGLGDTAMYLCATSRDLVYEQYFGPGTRLTVT.

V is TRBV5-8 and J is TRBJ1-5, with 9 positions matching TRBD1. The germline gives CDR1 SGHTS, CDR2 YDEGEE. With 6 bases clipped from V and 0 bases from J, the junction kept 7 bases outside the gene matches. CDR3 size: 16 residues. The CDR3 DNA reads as TGTGCCAGCACCCCGACAGGGGGTCCTAGCAATCAGCCCCAGCATTTT. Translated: CASTPTGGPSNQPQHF.

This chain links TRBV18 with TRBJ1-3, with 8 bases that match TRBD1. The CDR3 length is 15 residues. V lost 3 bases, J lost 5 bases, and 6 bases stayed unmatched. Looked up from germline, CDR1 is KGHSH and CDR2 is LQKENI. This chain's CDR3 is CASSPTGAGRNTIYF. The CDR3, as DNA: TGTGCCAGCTCACCGACAGGGGCCGGGAGAAACACCATATATTTT.

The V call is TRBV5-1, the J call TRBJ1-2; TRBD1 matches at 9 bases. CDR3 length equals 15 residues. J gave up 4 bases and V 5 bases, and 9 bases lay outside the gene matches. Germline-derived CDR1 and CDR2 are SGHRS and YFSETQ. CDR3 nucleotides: TGCGCCAGCAGACCCTTGGGACAGGGAATCTATGGCTACACCTTC. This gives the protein CASRPLGQGIYGYTF.

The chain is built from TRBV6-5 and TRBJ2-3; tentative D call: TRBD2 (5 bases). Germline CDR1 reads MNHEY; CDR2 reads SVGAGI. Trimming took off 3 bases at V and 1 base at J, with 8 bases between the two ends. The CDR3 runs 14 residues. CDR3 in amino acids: CASSYGRGTDTQYF. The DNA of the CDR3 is TGTGCCAGCAGTTATGGGAGAGGCACAGATACGCAGTATTTT.

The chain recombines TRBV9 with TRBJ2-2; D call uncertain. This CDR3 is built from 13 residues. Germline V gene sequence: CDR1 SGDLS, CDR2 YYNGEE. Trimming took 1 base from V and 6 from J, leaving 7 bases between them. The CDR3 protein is CASSVTSSGELFF. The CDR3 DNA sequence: TGTGCCAGCAGCGTAACAAGTTCCGGGGAGCTGTTTTTT.

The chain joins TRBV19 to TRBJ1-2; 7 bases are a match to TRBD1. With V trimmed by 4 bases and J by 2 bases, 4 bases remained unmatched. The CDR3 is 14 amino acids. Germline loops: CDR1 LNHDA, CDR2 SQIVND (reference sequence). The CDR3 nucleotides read TGTGCCAGTAGTAACCTGACAGGGAACTATGGCTACACCTTC. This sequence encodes CASSNLTGNYGYTF.

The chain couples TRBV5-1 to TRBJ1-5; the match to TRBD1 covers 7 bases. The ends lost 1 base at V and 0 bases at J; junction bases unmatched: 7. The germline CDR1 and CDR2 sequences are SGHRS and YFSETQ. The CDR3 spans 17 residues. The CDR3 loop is CASSLNTGTDSNQPQHF. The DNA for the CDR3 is TGCGCCAGCAGCTTGAACACCGGGACAGATAGCAATCAGCCCCAGCATTTT.

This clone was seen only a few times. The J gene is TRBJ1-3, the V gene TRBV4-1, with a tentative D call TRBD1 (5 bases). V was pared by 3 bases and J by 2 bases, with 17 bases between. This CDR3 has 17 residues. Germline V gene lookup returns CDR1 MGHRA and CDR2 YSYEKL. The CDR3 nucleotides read TGCGCCAGCAGCCACCTCATTCGACGGGGGGCTGGAAACACCATATATTTT. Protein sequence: CASSHLIRRGAGNTIYF.

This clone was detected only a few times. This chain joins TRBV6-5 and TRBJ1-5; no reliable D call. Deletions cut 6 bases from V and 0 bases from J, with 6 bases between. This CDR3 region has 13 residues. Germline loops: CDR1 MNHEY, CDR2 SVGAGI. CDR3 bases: TGTGCCAGCAGGCAATATAGCAATCAGCCCCAGCATTTT. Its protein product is CASRQYSNQPQHF.